The 4 T cell receptor beta chains listed next were all sequenced from one sample in a study of neurological immune-mediated disorders. MiXCR, applied by TCRdb to the 5' RACE reads, yields one record per CDR3 protein. The repertoire holds tens of thousands of distinct CDR3 sequences, with 4.5% to 7% as singletons. The sample comprised CD4+ T cells from blood. The receptor source for this set is a woman aged 18-29 years with multiple sclerosis.

This clonotype was observed at least ten times. The chain is built from TRBV6-5 and TRBJ2-3, with a possible D match to TRBD1 (5 bases). V gave up 0 bases and J gave up 0 bases, with 7 bases separating them. This CDR3 is built from 15 residues. Per the germline V gene, CDR1 is MNHEY and CDR2 is SVGAGI. The CDR3 loop is CASSYSQGSTDTQYF. For the CDR3, the DNA is TGTGCCAGCAGTTACTCCCAGGGAAGCACAGATACGCAGTATTTT.

This clonotype came up many times. The rearrangement links TRBV5-1 to TRBJ1-2; D ambiguous. CDR1 and CDR2 from the germline V gene are SGHRS and YFSETQ. CDR3 size: 12 residues. V was cut by 5 bases and J by 2 bases, with 7 bases left in between. The chain's CDR3 is CASRRENYGYTF. The CDR3 DNA reads TGCGCCAGCAGACGGGAAAACTATGGCTACACCTTC.

The sample holds many counts of this clonotype. The chain recombines TRBV29-1 with TRBJ1-2; 8 bases match TRBD1. Germline V gives CDR1 SQVTM, CDR2 ANQGSEA. V was clipped by 4 bases and J by 1 base; unmatched bases: 5. CDR3 length: 14 amino acids. CDR3 DNA sequence: TGCAGCGTTGGCGGGGGACAGGTTAACTATGGCTACACCTTC. Translated: CSVGGGQVNYGYTF. Full variable domain (remainder filled in from reference TRBV29-1 and TRBJ1-2): SAVISQKPSRDICQRGTSLTIQCQVDSQVTMMFWYRQQPGQSLTLIATANQGSEATYESGFVIDKFPISRPNLTFSTLTVSNMSPEDSSIYLCSVGGGQVNYGYTFGSGTRLTVV.

This clonotype was recorded many times. V is TRBV5-1 and J is TRBJ2-7, with D unresolved. The length of the CDR3 is 12 residues. Germline CDR1 and CDR2: SGHRS and YFSETQ. Trimming removed 2 bases from V and 3 bases from J, with 6 bases in between. The CDR3 nucleotides read TGCGCCAGCAGCTTCGTTGACTACGAGCAGTACTTC. Its translation is CASSFVDYEQYF.